Each of the 24 T cell receptor beta chains below was sequenced from the same sample in a study of cytomegalovirus exposure and HLA in healthy donors. The study ran its PCR with 60 Vbeta and 13 Jbeta primers. Sequencing was performed with immunoSEQ multiplex PCR; in TCRdb, only in-frame clones are kept and a portion is missing. Among 150,000 to 200,000 clones listed, around 82% were seen once. Sample: PBMCs. These receptors all stem from a woman aged 45 to 65 in good health and CMV-seropositive.

The rearrangement uses TRBV27 and TRBJ2-1; 9 bases match TRBD1. Germline lookup yields CDR1 MNHEY and CDR2 SMNVEV (reference sequence). The CDR3 sequence is 16 residues long. J gave up 4 bases and V 2 bases, and 6 bases lay outside the gene matches. CDR3 DNA: TGTGCCAGCAGTTTAGGCTCGGGACAGGGTTACAATGAGCAGTTCTTC. Protein sequence: CASSLGSGQGYNEQFF.

The chain joins TRBV7-2 to TRBJ2-5, with 7 bases identical to TRBD1. The germline gives CDR1 SGHTA, CDR2 FQGNSA. The CDR3 extends over 14 amino acids. V gave up 4 bases and J gave up 3 bases; unmatched junction bases: 5. CDR3 DNA: TGTGCCAGCAGCTCCCGGGACAGAGAAGAGACCCAGTACTTC. Translation: CASSSRDREETQYF. The variable domain in full, completed from reference TRBV7-2 and TRBJ2-5, reads GAGVSQSPSNKVTEKGKDVELRCDPISGHTALYWYRQSLGQGLEFLIYFQGNSAPDKSGLPSDRFSAERTGGSVSTLTIQRTQQEDSAVYLCASSSRDREETQYFGPGTRLLVL.

Only one count was recorded for this clone. V and J are TRBV7-9 and TRBJ1-1, with 7 bases matching TRBD1. V lost 4 bases and J lost 9; bases outside the gene matches: 5. This CDR3 has 12 amino acids. The germline CDR1 and CDR2 sequences are SEHNR and FQNEAQ (reference sequence). The CDR3 spells CASSSGQRQAFF. CDR3 nucleotides: TGTGCCAGCAGCTCGGGACAGCGGCAAGCTTTCTTT.

The rearrangement links TRBV30 to TRBJ2-7, with 7 bases that match TRBD2. The V gene's germline CDR1 is GTSNPN and CDR2 SVGIG (reference sequence). After removal of 4 bases from V and 3 bases from J, the junction contained 3 bases not matched to a gene. This CDR3 spans 12 amino acids. The chain's CDR3 is CAWTSGGYEQYF. The CDR3, as DNA: TGTGCCTGGACCTCGGGGGGCTACGAGCAGTACTTC.

The chain combines TRBV19 with TRBJ1-1, with 7 bases matching TRBD1. The J segment lost 3 bases and the V segment lost 8 bases, leaving 9 bases of the junction unmatched. CDR3 length equals 14 residues. CDR1 is LNHDA, CDR2 SQIVND, per germline (reference sequence). CDR3 sequence (DNA): TGTGCCAGTCTAGGGACAGCTTGGCACACTGAAGCTTTCTTT. It is translated as CASLGTAWHTEAFF. The complete variable domain, with remaining parts taken from reference TRBV19 and TRBJ1-1, reads DGGITQSPKYLFRKEGQNVTLSCEQNLNHDAMYWYRQDPGQGLRLIYYSQIVNDFQKGDIAEGYSVSREKKESFPLTVTSAQKNPTAFYLCASLGTAWHTEAFFGQGTRLTVV.

V usage is TRBV19 and J usage is TRBJ2-7; TRBD2 agrees at 10 bases. The CDR3 is 14 amino acids. Germline CDR1 reads LNHDA; CDR2 reads SQIVND (reference sequence). The trim removed 6 bases at V and 2 bases at J, leaving 4 bases unmatched. The CDR3 coding sequence is TGTGCCAGTAGCCTAGCGGGGGTAACCTACGAGCAGTACTTC. Encoded protein: CASSLAGVTYEQYF.

A remark on this clone: Other DNA sequences within the sample encode an identical CDR3. The CDR3 sequence: CAISDGGYGYTF. The CDR3 region has the DNA TGTGCCATCAGTGACGGGGGTTATGGCTACACCTTC. This chain joins TRBV10-3 and TRBJ1-2, with D possibly TRBD1 on 5 matching bases. The germline gives CDR1 ENHRY, CDR2 SYGVKD. The CDR3 has 12 residues. V was cut by 3 bases and J by 5 bases, with 7 bases left in between.

This clone was seen more than once but under ten times. V usage is TRBV4-1 and J usage is TRBJ2-2, with D possibly TRBD2 on 6 matching bases. Germline lookup yields CDR1 MGHRA and CDR2 YSYEKL. The CDR3 runs to 15 residues. The V end lost 0 bases, the J end lost 6 bases, and 11 bases lay between the germline ends. The CDR3 sequence: CASSQDGGGAGELFF. In DNA form, the CDR3 reads TGCGCCAGCAGCCAAGACGGGGGAGGCGCCGGGGAGCTGTTTTTT.

This chain connects TRBV6-5 to TRBJ2-7; 8 bases match TRBD2. The CDR3 length is 12 residues. V shed 5 bases and J 9 bases; nucleotides not matched to a gene: 6. Germline V lookup: CDR1 MNHEY, CDR2 SVGAGI. The CDR3 DNA follows: TGTGCCAGCAGTAGAGCGGGGGAGGGGCAGTACTTC. This gives the protein CASSRAGEGQYF.

V is TRBV5-3 and J is TRBJ2-7, with 7 bases that match TRBD2. TRBV5-3 counts as an open reading frame of uncertain function. The CDR3 spans 14 residues. Unmatched junction bases numbered 6, after V lost 1 base and J lost 5 bases. In nucleotides, the CDR3 is TGTGCCAGAAGCTTGAGGGGAGGGAAGGACGAGCAGTACTTC. It yields the protein CARSLRGGKDEQYF.

The gene calls are TRBV9 and TRBJ1-6; the match to TRBD1 covers 8 bases. Germline assignment: CDR1 SGDLS and CDR2 YYNGEE. With V trimmed by 3 bases and J by 9 bases, 8 bases remained unmatched. The CDR3 length is 15 residues. The CDR3 coding sequence is TGTGCCAGCAGCGCCGGACAGGGTGGGGGTTCACCCCTCCACTTT. Translation: CASSAGQGGGSPLHF.

The chain is built from TRBV2 and TRBJ2-1, with D maybe TRBD2 (6 bases). CDR1 is SNHLY, CDR2 FYNNEI, per germline. V was pared by 4 bases and J by 0 bases, with 19 bases between. This CDR3 is 18 amino acids long. The CDR3 region is CASSAIETSWSSYNEQFF. Written as DNA, the CDR3 is TGTGCCAGCAGTGCCATCGAGACTAGTTGGAGCTCCTACAATGAGCAGTTCTTC.

This chain connects TRBV19 to TRBJ1-5; TRBD1 is a possible D gene (6 bases). V gave up 4 bases and J gave up 0 bases, with 7 bases separating them. The CDR3 has 14 residues. The germline CDR1 and CDR2 sequences are LNHDA and SQIVND (reference sequence). CDR3 sequence reads: CASSRTVSNQPQHF. In DNA form, the CDR3 reads TGTGCCAGTAGTAGGACAGTTAGCAATCAGCCCCAGCATTTT. Complete variable domain (other parts from reference TRBV19 and TRBJ1-5): DGGITQSPKYLFRKEGQNVTLSCEQNLNHDAMYWYRQDPGQGLRLIYYSQIVNDFQKGDIAEGYSVSREKKESFPLTVTSAQKNPTAFYLCASSRTVSNQPQHFGDGTRLSIL.

This chain links TRBV2 with TRBJ1-2, with D hard to call. The CDR3 totals 13 residues. V was trimmed by 2 bases and J by 6 bases, leaving 10 bases between them. The germline CDR1 and CDR2 sequences are SNHLY and FYNNEI. The CDR3 bases are TGTGCCAGCAGTGAAAGGAGGGAAGATGGCTACACCTTC. It specifies CASSERREDGYTF.

J is TRBJ1-4 and V is TRBV9; possible D gene TRBD1, 5 bases. Per the germline V gene, CDR1 is SGDLS and CDR2 is YYNGEE. Deletions cut 2 bases from V and 10 bases from J, with 15 bases between. This CDR3 comprises 14 residues. CDR3: CASSVDLGGGKLFF. The CDR3 nucleotides read TGTGCCAGCAGCGTTGACCTGGGCGGGGGAAAACTGTTTTTT.

The chain links TRBV25-1 to TRBJ2-3, with 7 nucleotides matching TRBD1. V trimming: 3 bases; J trimming: 0 bases; junction bases outside the gene matches: 9. From germline, CDR1 is MGHDK and CDR2 SYGVNS. The CDR3 contains 17 residues. CDR3 sequence: CASSETGQVYSTDTQYF. The CDR3 nucleotides are TGTGCCAGCAGTGAGACAGGACAGGTCTATAGCACAGATACGCAGTATTTT. The complete variable domain, with remaining parts taken from reference TRBV25-1 and TRBJ2-3, reads EADIYQTPRYLVIGTGKKITLECSQTMGHDKMYWYQQDPGMELHLIHYSYGVNSTEKGDLSSESTVSRIRTEHFPLTLESARPSHTSQYLCASSETGQVYSTDTQYFGPGTRLTVL.

The V call is TRBV2, the J call TRBJ1-5, with a tentative D call TRBD1 (6 bases). Trimming removed 6 bases at V and 1 base at J, with 10 bases between. Germline V gene sequence: CDR1 SNHLY, CDR2 FYNNEI. This CDR3 has 14 amino acids. CDR3 protein: CASRLDRSNQPQHF. The CDR3 nucleotides are TGTGCCAGCAGGCTCGACAGGAGCAATCAGCCCCAGCATTTT.

This clone has a handful of counts. This chain joins TRBV27 and TRBJ2-2, with 7 bases aligning to TRBD2. The CDR3 covers 17 residues. V lost 0 bases, J lost 0 bases, and 4 bases stayed unmatched. CDR1 and CDR2 (germline): MNHEY, SMNVEV (reference sequence). The CDR3 DNA sequence: TGTGCCAGCAGTTTATCGTGGGCGGGGGCGAACACCGGGGAGCTGTTTTTT. It codes for CASSLSWAGANTGELFF.

The CDR3 bases are TGTGCCAGCAGTCGGACAGGGGCTAGGCGCGAGCAGTACTTC. Translating gives CASSRTGARREQYF. The V call is TRBV11-1, the J call TRBJ2-7; the match to TRBD1 covers 9 bases. Unmatched junction bases numbered 9, after V lost 6 bases and J lost 6 bases. CDR3 length: 14 amino acids. CDR1 is SGHAT, CDR2 FQDESV, per germline (reference sequence).

This sequence joins TRBV7-8 and TRBJ2-2, with 7 bases matching TRBD1. The CDR3 extends over 14 amino acids. Losses at the gene ends were 5 bases for V and 5 bases for J; bases not matched to a gene: 5. Germline CDR1 is SGHVS and CDR2 is FQNEAQ. CDR3 in DNA: TGTGCCAGCAGCCCCGACAGGGTTACCGGGGAGCTGTTTTTT. Translating gives CASSPDRVTGELFF.

This chain uses TRBV6-1 with TRBJ2-7, with D perhaps TRBD2 (6 bases). CDR3 length: 13 amino acids. Germline V gives CDR1 MNHNS, CDR2 SASEGT. V was cut by 2 bases and J by 3 bases, with 8 bases left in between. The CDR3 nucleotides read TGTGCCAGCAGTGAACTAGCGAGCTACGAGCAGTACTTC. Translated: CASSELASYEQYF.

J is TRBJ1-3 and V is TRBV7-9; 7 positions match TRBD1. Germline-derived CDR1 and CDR2 are SEHNR and FQNEAQ (reference sequence). Trimming cost V 0 bases and J 4 bases; bases outside gene matches: 6. CDR3 length: 16 amino acids. CDR3 in amino acids: CASSLAKTGLGNTIYF. The CDR3 nucleotides are TGTGCCAGCAGCTTAGCGAAGACAGGGTTAGGAAACACCATATATTTT.

Written as DNA, the CDR3 is TGTGCCAGCAGCGGATACAGGGACCGGACTGAAGCTTTCTTT. Its protein product is CASSGYRDRTEAFF. The gene calls are TRBV9 and TRBJ1-1; possibly TRBD1 for D (6 bases). Trimming shortened V by 3 bases and J by 5 bases, and 14 bases separated the two germline ends. This CDR3 contains 14 residues. From germline, CDR1 is SGDLS and CDR2 YYNGEE.

The rearrangement uses TRBV19 and TRBJ1-2; 8 positions match TRBD1. Trimming at V came to 0 bases and at J to 8 bases, leaving 5 bases not matched to a gene. The V gene's germline CDR1 is LNHDA and CDR2 SQIVND (reference sequence). The CDR3 spans 14 residues. CDR3 sequence (DNA): TGTGCCAGTAGTATAGAGGGGACAGGTGGAGGCTACACCTTC. Its translation is CASSIEGTGGGYTF.